The rows below give T cell receptor beta chains drawn from one sample of a study of tumor-infiltrating lymphocytes in primary liver carcinoma. TCRdb used MiXCR to reprocess the multiplex PCR reads, holding one entry per CDR3 protein. The data show fewer than 90,000 distinct CDR3 sequences, approximately 72% seen once. Sequencing was done on a sample of liver tumor tissue from sampling region 1. The receptors derive from a man aged 35 to 55 with primary liver carcinoma and hepatitis B virus infection. CDR3s include the opening cysteine and the closing phenylalanine or tryptophan. Each record gives: D gene, V gene, J gene, clone size, CDR3 protein, CDR3 DNA. The D gene is left open where the match is weak. Not all rows give a size; the values are once, few, many and, for expanded clones, a class.

D gene: NA; V gene: TRBV12-3/TRBV12-4; J gene: TRBJ2-1; clone size: NA; CDR3 protein: CASSSKVVYNSYNEQFF; CDR3 DNA: TGTGCCAGCAGTTCAAAAGTGGTGTACAACTCCTACAATGAGCAGTTCTTC
D gene: TRBD1; V gene: TRBV7-9; J gene: TRBJ2-3; clone size: many; CDR3 protein: CASSQSQGADTQYF; CDR3 DNA: TGTGCCAGCAGCCAATCACAGGGGGCAGATACGCAGTATTTT
D gene: NA; V gene: TRBV29-1; J gene: TRBJ2-6; clone size: NA; CDR3 protein: CNVISMSSGASVLTF; CDR3 DNA: TGCAATGTTATATCGATGAGCTCTGGGGCCAGCGTCCTGACTTTC
D gene: TRBD2; V gene: TRBV29-1; J gene: TRBJ2-5; clone size: once; CDR3 protein: CSVDGRAAETKYF; CDR3 DNA: TGCAGTGTTGATGGGAGGGCCGCTGAGACCAAGTACTTC
D gene: TRBD1; V gene: TRBV11-2; J gene: TRBJ2-2; clone size: NA; CDR3 protein: CAISYDRDRVGTGELFF; CDR3 DNA: TGTGCCATCAGCTATGATCGGGACAGGGTCGGCACCGGGGAACTGTTTTTT
D gene: NA; V gene: TRBV11-2; J gene: TRBJ2-2; clone size: NA; CDR3 protein: CAGILVRTYPGTGELLF; CDR3 DNA: TGTGCCGGCATCTTAGTTCGGACGTACCCAGGGACCGGGGAGCTGTTATTT
D gene: TRBD2; V gene: TRBV7-9; J gene: TRBJ2-1; clone size: NA; CDR3 protein: CGSRPGRAGVWDEHFF; CDR3 DNA: TGTGGCAGCAGGCCGGGCAGGGCGGGAGTCTGGGATGAGCATTTCTTC
D gene: NA; V gene: TRBV5-1; J gene: TRBJ2-5; clone size: many; CDR3 protein: CASSPTRRGETQYF; CDR3 DNA: TGCGCCAGCAGCCCGACGAGGCGCGGAGAGACCCAGTACTTC
D gene: NA; V gene: TRBV6-5; J gene: TRBJ2-1; clone size: NA; CDR3 protein: CASSYSSREQSF; CDR3 DNA: TGTGCCAGCAGTTACTCGAGCCGTGAGCAGTCCTTC
D gene: NA; V gene: TRBV6-5; J gene: TRBJ2-2; clone size: once; CDR3 protein: CASSYTGCAGTGELFF; CDR3 DNA: TGTGCTAGCAGTTACACGGGGTGCGCAGGAACCGGGGAGCTGTTTTTT
D gene: NA; V gene: TRBV6-6; J gene: TRBJ2-7; clone size: NA; CDR3 protein: CASNPRTDRAYEQYF; CDR3 DNA: TGTGCCAGCAATCCCCGTACTGACAGAGCCTACGAGCAGTACTTC
D gene: TRBD1; V gene: TRBV5-1; J gene: TRBJ1-2; clone size: NA; CDR3 protein: CTSSTGTGVYGYTF; CDR3 DNA: TGCACCAGCAGCACCGGGACAGGCGTTTATGGCTACACCTTC
D gene: NA; V gene: TRBV11-2; J gene: TRBJ2-1; clone size: NA; CDR3 protein: CASSLEGSLLNEQFF; CDR3 DNA: TGTGCCAGCAGCTTAGAGGGGAGTCTCCTCAATGAGCAGTTCTTC
D gene: TRBD1; V gene: TRBV6-1; J gene: TRBJ2-7; clone size: medium-sized; CDR3 protein: CASSEAPGQGYEQYF; CDR3 DNA: TGTGCCAGCAGTGAAGCCCCGGGACAGGGCTACGAGCAGTACTTC
D gene: NA; V gene: TRBV7-9; J gene: TRBJ2-1; clone size: NA; CDR3 protein: CAMSLAFSHNEQFF; CDR3 DNA: TGTGCCATGAGCTTAGCGTTTAGCCACAATGAGCAGTTCTTC
D gene: NA; V gene: TRBV6-1; J gene: TRBJ1-1; clone size: NA; CDR3 protein: CASSGRDTDFGYGDVFF; CDR3 DNA: TGTGCCAGCAGTGGCCGGGACACTGACTTCGGATATGGTGACGTTTTCTTT
D gene: TRBD1; V gene: TRBV24-1; J gene: TRBJ2-1; clone size: once; CDR3 protein: CATSTGTEQFF; CDR3 DNA: TGTGCCACCAGCACCGGGACAGAACAGTTCTTC
D gene: NA; V gene: TRBV21-1; J gene: TRBJ1-5; clone size: NA; CDR3 protein: CASSERQLSNQPQHF; CDR3 DNA: TGTGCCAGCAGCGAGCGACAGTTGAGCAATCAGCCCCAGCATTTT
D gene: NA; V gene: TRBV28; J gene: TRBJ1-5; clone size: many; CDR3 protein: CASSQQVSNQPQHF; CDR3 DNA: TGTGCCAGCAGTCAACAAGTGAGCAATCAGCCCCAGCATTTT
D gene: TRBD2; V gene: TRBV4-1; J gene: TRBJ2-2; clone size: many; CDR3 protein: CASSQGLAGGNTGELFF; CDR3 DNA: TGCGCCAGCAGCCAAGGACTAGCGGGAGGGAACACCGGGGAGCTGTTTTTT
D gene: NA; V gene: TRBV6-5; J gene: TRBJ2-1; clone size: NA; CDR3 protein: CASSYSNHEQFF; CDR3 DNA: TGTGCAAGCAGTTACTCAAACCATGAGCAGTTCTTC
D gene: NA; V gene: TRBV12-3/TRBV12-4; J gene: TRBJ1-2; clone size: NA; CDR3 protein: CTSSLTPYGYTF; CDR3 DNA: TGTACCAGCAGTTTAACCCCCTATGGGTACACCTTC
D gene: NA; V gene: TRBV29-1; J gene: TRBJ2-1; clone size: NA; CDR3 protein: CSVEGTVGKEQLF; CDR3 DNA: TGCAGCGTTGAAGGGACGGTGGGGAAAGAGCAGCTCTTC
D gene: NA; V gene: TRBV2; J gene: TRBJ1-1; clone size: NA; CDR3 protein: CASSDKFMNTEAFF; CDR3 DNA: TGTGCCAGCAGTGACAAGTTCATGAACACTGAAGCTTTCTTT
D gene: TRBD2; V gene: TRBV28; J gene: TRBJ2-5; clone size: few; CDR3 protein: CASSLGASGPRAGETQYF; CDR3 DNA: TGTGCCAGCAGTTTAGGGGCTAGCGGTCCCAGGGCGGGAGAGACCCAGTACTTC
D gene: TRBD1; V gene: TRBV29-1; J gene: TRBJ2-1; clone size: NA; CDR3 protein: CSVETGGYNEQFF; CDR3 DNA: TGTAGCGTTGAGACAGGGGGCTACAATGAGCAGTTCTTC
D gene: NA; V gene: TRBV6-5; J gene: TRBJ2-7; clone size: NA; CDR3 protein: CASSRLSGNKQYF; CDR3 DNA: TGTGCCAGCAGCCGACTGAGTGGGAACAAGCAGTACTTC
D gene: TRBD2; V gene: TRBV5-1; J gene: TRBJ2-2; clone size: once; CDR3 protein: CASNFRTSENIGELFF; CDR3 DNA: TGCGCCAGCAACTTCCGCACTAGCGAGAACATCGGGGAGCTGTTTTTT
D gene: TRBD2; V gene: TRBV20-1; J gene: TRBJ2-3; clone size: NA; CDR3 protein: CSASWLAGGPSTDTQYF; CDR3 DNA: TGCAGTGCTAGTTGGCTAGCGGGAGGGCCGAGCACAGATACGCAGTATTTT
D gene: NA; V gene: TRBV6-1; J gene: TRBJ2-7; clone size: NA; CDR3 protein: CASREGHEQYF; CDR3 DNA: TGTGCCAGCAGAGAGGGCCATGAGCAGTACTTC
D gene: NA; V gene: TRBV7-9; J gene: TRBJ1-2; clone size: NA; CDR3 protein: CVSSLVSLYGYAF; CDR3 DNA: TGTGTCAGCAGCTTAGTGAGTCTCTATGGCTACGCCTTC
D gene: TRBD2; V gene: TRBV7-9; J gene: TRBJ2-1; clone size: many; CDR3 protein: CASSLHSSGAYNEQFF; CDR3 DNA: TGTGCCAGCAGCCTCCACTCTAGCGGAGCCTACAATGAGCAGTTCTTC
D gene: NA; V gene: TRBV13; J gene: TRBJ1-2; clone size: NA; CDR3 protein: CASSSFYREQGYDYTF; CDR3 DNA: TGTGCCAGCAGCTCCTTTTACAGGGAGCAGGGCTATGACTACACCTTC
D gene: NA; V gene: TRBV29-1; J gene: TRBJ2-3; clone size: NA; CDR3 protein: CSVGNRDTQYF; CDR3 DNA: TGCAGCGTTGGAAACAGAGATACGCAGTATTTT
D gene: NA; V gene: TRBV11-2; J gene: TRBJ2-7; clone size: NA; CDR3 protein: CTNSLDETETYEQYF; CDR3 DNA: TGTACCAACAGCTTAGATGAGACTGAAACGTACGAGCAGTACTTC
D gene: NA; V gene: TRBV12-3/TRBV12-4; J gene: TRBJ2-1; clone size: NA; CDR3 protein: CASSKLAGVSEQFF; CDR3 DNA: TGTGCCAGCAGTAAACTAGCTGGGGTCAGTGAGCAGTTCTTC
D gene: TRBD1; V gene: TRBV5-1; J gene: TRBJ2-2; clone size: few; CDR3 protein: CASSGDRGLTGELVF; CDR3 DNA: TGCGCCAGCAGCGGGGACAGGGGGCTCACCGGGGAGCTGGTTTTT
D gene: NA; V gene: TRBV5-1; J gene: TRBJ1-1; clone size: many; CDR3 protein: CASSLYPTENTEAFF; CDR3 DNA: TGCGCCAGCAGCTTGTATCCCACAGAGAACACTGAAGCTTTCTTT
D gene: TRBD2; V gene: TRBV29-1; J gene: TRBJ2-5; clone size: NA; CDR3 protein: CSGRSASGSETHYF; CDR3 DNA: TGCAGCGGACGGAGCGCTAGCGGGAGTGAGACCCACTACTTC
D gene: NA; V gene: TRBV11-2; J gene: TRBJ2-6; clone size: NA; CDR3 protein: CAGTQGLSGANVPTF; CDR3 DNA: TGTGCCGGCACCCAGGGATTGTCTGGGGCCAACGTCCCGACTTTC
D gene: NA; V gene: TRBV12-3/TRBV12-4; J gene: TRBJ2-7; clone size: NA; CDR3 protein: CASTLDRSSYEQYF; CDR3 DNA: TGTGCCAGCACTTTAGACCGTAGCTCCTACGAGCAGTACTTC
D gene: NA; V gene: TRBV5-1; J gene: TRBJ2-5; clone size: NA; CDR3 protein: CASSFTPGERETQYF; CDR3 DNA: TGCGCCAGCTCCTTTACTCCAGGGGAGAGGGAGACCCAGTACTTC
D gene: TRBD2; V gene: TRBV6-5; J gene: TRBJ2-7; clone size: many; CDR3 protein: CASSREARSSYEQYF; CDR3 DNA: TGTGCCAGCAGTCGGGAGGCGAGGAGCTCCTACGAGCAGTACTTC
D gene: NA; V gene: TRBV11-2; J gene: TRBJ1-3; clone size: NA; CDR3 protein: CVSTQGAGDTIYF; CDR3 DNA: TGTGTCTCAACCCAGGGAGCTGGAGACACCATATATTTT
D gene: NA; V gene: TRBV29-1; J gene: TRBJ2-1; clone size: many; CDR3 protein: CSVDRDGAYNEQFF; CDR3 DNA: TGCAGCGTTGACAGGGACGGGGCCTACAATGAGCAGTTCTTC
D gene: NA; V gene: TRBV2; J gene: TRBJ2-3; clone size: NA; CDR3 protein: CACSAGPNMQYF; CDR3 DNA: TGTGCCTGCAGCGCCGGGCCCAATATGCAGTATTTT
D gene: TRBD1; V gene: TRBV6-5; J gene: TRBJ2-7; clone size: medium-sized; CDR3 protein: CASSYTETGDERYF; CDR3 DNA: TGTGCCAGCAGTTACACCGAAACAGGGGACGAGCGGTACTTC
D gene: NA; V gene: TRBV12-3/TRBV12-4; J gene: TRBJ2-7; clone size: NA; CDR3 protein: CASTRREYYVQYF; CDR3 DNA: TGTGCAAGCACCCGACGGGAATACTATGTGCAGTACTTC
D gene: NA; V gene: TRBV6-5; J gene: TRBJ2-3; clone size: NA; CDR3 protein: CASSWVSVSTDTLYF; CDR3 DNA: TGTGCCAGCAGTTGGGTGTCGGTCAGTACAGATACGCTGTATTTT
D gene: NA; V gene: TRBV29-1; J gene: TRBJ2-5; clone size: many; CDR3 protein: CSVVSTQETQYF; CDR3 DNA: TGCAGCGTTGTGTCCACTCAAGAGACCCAGTACTTC
D gene: NA; V gene: TRBV11-2; J gene: TRBJ2-2; clone size: NA; CDR3 protein: CASSLESWGQGAREQFF; CDR3 DNA: NA
D gene: NA; V gene: TRBV11-1; J gene: TRBJ2-1; clone size: medium-sized; CDR3 protein: CASGLSYNEQFF; CDR3 DNA: TGTGCCAGCGGACTCTCCTACAATGAGCAGTTCTTC
D gene: TRBD2; V gene: TRBV11-1; J gene: TRBJ2-1; clone size: once; CDR3 protein: CASSLRLAREVHNEQFF; CDR3 DNA: TGTGCCAGCAGCCTGCGACTAGCGAGAGAAGTTCACAATGAGCAGTTCTTC
D gene: NA; V gene: TRBV10-3; J gene: TRBJ2-5; clone size: NA; CDR3 protein: CTISARLETQYF; CDR3 DNA: TGTACAATCAGTGCTAGGTTGGAGACCCAGTACTTC
D gene: TRBD1; V gene: TRBV6-5; J gene: TRBJ1-2; clone size: NA; CDR3 protein: CASSPGTGAFKGIINYGHSF; CDR3 DNA: TGTGCCAGCAGCCCCGGGACAGGGGCCTTTAAGGGGATTATTAACTATGGCCACTCCTTC
D gene: TRBD2; V gene: TRBV4-1; J gene: TRBJ2-3; clone size: NA; CDR3 protein: CVSSQEPSGTDTHYF; CDR3 DNA: TGCGTCAGCAGCCAAGAGCCTAGCGGCACAGATACGCATTATTTC
D gene: NA; V gene: TRBV28; J gene: TRBJ1-6; clone size: NA; CDR3 protein: CASSPARGGGYF; CDR3 DNA: TGTGCCAGCAGTCCTGCTCGCGGTGGAGGGTACTTT
D gene: NA; V gene: TRBV29-1; J gene: TRBJ2-1; clone size: NA; CDR3 protein: CSGLPGHGVGEQLF; CDR3 DNA: TGCAGCGGATTGCCGGGACATGGGGTAGGTGAGCAGTTATTC
D gene: TRBD1; V gene: TRBV5-6; J gene: TRBJ1-3; clone size: many; CDR3 protein: CASSLRPGQGNTIYF; CDR3 DNA: TGTGCCAGCAGCCTTCGACCGGGACAGGGAAACACCATATATTTT
D gene: NA; V gene: TRBV5-1; J gene: TRBJ2-2; clone size: few; CDR3 protein: CASSPSTGPNTGELFF; CDR3 DNA: TGCGCCAGCAGCCCCTCGACAGGCCCGAACACCGGGGAGCTGTTTTTT